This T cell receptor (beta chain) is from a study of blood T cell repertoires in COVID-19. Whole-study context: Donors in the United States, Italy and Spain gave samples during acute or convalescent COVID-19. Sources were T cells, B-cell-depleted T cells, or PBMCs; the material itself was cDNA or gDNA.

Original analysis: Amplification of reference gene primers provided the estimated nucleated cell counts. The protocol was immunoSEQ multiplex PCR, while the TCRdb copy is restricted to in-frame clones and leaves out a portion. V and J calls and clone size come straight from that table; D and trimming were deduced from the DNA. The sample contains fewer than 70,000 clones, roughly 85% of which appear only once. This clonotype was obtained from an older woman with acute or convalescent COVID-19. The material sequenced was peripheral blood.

CDR3 DNA: TGCGCCAGCAGCTTGGGGGGCCGGAATTCTGGAAACACCATATATTTT. Protein: CASSLGGRNSGNTIYF. The chain combines TRBV5-1 with TRBJ1-3; TRBD1 might be the D (5 bases). V was cut by 0 bases and J by 1 base, with 11 bases left in between. CDR1 SGHRS and CDR2 YFSETQ come from the germline V gene. The CDR3 length is 16 residues.